A single sample is the source of the 23 T cell receptor beta chains below, sequenced in a study of cytomegalovirus exposure and HLA in healthy donors. The PCR ran on 60 Vbeta and 13 Jbeta primers. The assay was immunoSEQ multiplex PCR, and TCRdb's table has in-frame clones only and misses some. This sample has over 100,000 clones, with less than 70% found just once. Material: PBMCs. These receptors came from a woman in her twenties or thirties in good health and CMV-seronegative.

This rearrangement joins TRBV5-4 to TRBJ2-5; D might be TRBD2 (6 bases). The CDR3 is made up of 13 amino acids. Looked up from germline, CDR1 is SGHNT and CDR2 is YYREEE (reference sequence). Trimming took off 3 bases at V and 5 bases at J, with 11 bases between the two ends. The DNA for the CDR3 is TGTGCCAGCAGCTCGGGCGGGACGGAGACCCAGTACTTC. Translation: CASSSGGTETQYF.

The chain carries TRBV9 and TRBJ1-3; TRBD1 agrees at 7 bases. With V trimmed by 3 bases and J by 0 bases, 6 bases remained unmatched. This CDR3 is built from 16 residues. Germline V gene lookup returns CDR1 SGDLS and CDR2 YYNGEE. The CDR3 is CASSDTGVLSGNTIYF. Here the CDR3 DNA reads TGTGCCAGCAGCGACACAGGGGTTCTCTCTGGAAACACCATATATTTT.

The chain has TRBV5-4 and TRBJ2-7; TRBD2 matches 10 bases. In germline, CDR1 is SGHNT, CDR2 YYREEE (reference sequence). This CDR3 region has 15 residues. Losses at the gene ends were 3 bases for V and 4 bases for J; bases not matched to a gene: 7. DNA of the CDR3: TGTGCCAGCAGCTACCGAGCGGGAGGGCCTTACGAGCAGTACTTC. Protein: CASSYRAGGPYEQYF.

The chain carries TRBV29-1 and TRBJ2-5; 8 nucleotides line up with TRBD1. Germline V gene lookup returns CDR1 SQVTM and CDR2 ANQGSEA. The CDR3 loop spans 13 amino acids. After removal of 6 bases from V and 1 base from J, the junction contained 4 bases not matched to a gene. The CDR3 region is CSVMTGVQETQYF. CDR3 nucleotide sequence: TGCAGCGTCATGACAGGGGTCCAAGAGACCCAGTACTTC.

The chain couples TRBV5-1 to TRBJ2-1; 10 bases line up with TRBD2. The CDR3 runs to 14 residues. Trimming cost V 1 base and J 7 bases; bases outside gene matches: 2. Germline V gene lookup returns CDR1 SGHRS and CDR2 YFSETQ. CDR3 sequence reads: CASSLTAGGNEQFF. Here the CDR3 DNA reads TGCGCCAGCAGCTTGACAGCGGGAGGGAATGAGCAGTTCTTC.

The chain links TRBV2 to TRBJ2-5, with 12 bases fitting TRBD2. This CDR3 has 14 amino acids. Germline V CDR1 and CDR2: SNHLY, FYNNEI. V lost 6 bases and J lost 5; bases outside the gene matches: 4. CDR3 in amino acids: CASRPLAGGETQYF. The CDR3, as DNA: TGTGCCAGCAGACCACTAGCGGGAGGTGAGACCCAGTACTTC. Full variable domain (remainder filled in from reference TRBV2 and TRBJ2-5): EPEVTQTPSHQVTQMGQEVILRCVPISNHLYFYWYRQILGQKVEFLVSFYNNEISEKSEIFDDQFSVERPDGSNFTLKIRSTKLEDSAMYFCASRPLAGGETQYFGPGTRLLVL.

As to this clone: This same CDR3 is encoded by further DNA sequences in the sample. V usage is TRBV29-1 and J usage is TRBJ2-5; 8 bases align to TRBD1. CDR1 is SQVTM, CDR2 ANQGSEA, per germline. The J segment lost 4 bases and the V segment lost 5 bases, leaving 6 bases of the junction unmatched. CDR3 length equals 13 residues. The DNA for the CDR3 is TGCAGCGTTCGTCAGGGGGCGGGAGAGACCCAGTACTTC. Translating it yields CSVRQGAGETQYF.

This clone has only a few counts. The CDR3, as DNA: TGTGCCAGTAGTACAAGGACAGGGACCGCTCAGCCCCAGCATTTT. Protein: CASSTRTGTAQPQHF. The J gene is TRBJ1-5, the V gene TRBV19, with 8 bases identical to TRBD1. The CDR3 length is 15 residues. V lost 4 bases and J lost 6; bases outside the gene matches: 8. Germline V gene sequence: CDR1 LNHDA, CDR2 SQIVND (reference sequence).

The chain uses TRBV30 and TRBJ2-3; no definite D call. The germline V and J ends were trimmed by 4 bases and 3 bases, with 8 bases remaining between them. The CDR3 length is 12 residues. In germline, CDR1 is GTSNPN, CDR2 SVGIG (reference sequence). CDR3 sequence reads: CAWTPTTDTQYF. Here the CDR3 DNA reads TGTGCCTGGACGCCAACTACAGATACGCAGTATTTT.

V and J are TRBV18 and TRBJ2-1, with D possibly TRBD2 on 5 matching bases. Trimming shortened V by 1 base and J by 0 bases, and 19 bases separated the two germline ends. Germline V gene lookup returns CDR1 KGHSH and CDR2 LQKENI. This CDR3 is built from 19 residues. This CDR3 is CASSPLNRLSSSSYNEQFF. CDR3 DNA: TGTGCCAGCTCACCACTGAACAGACTATCCTCGAGCTCCTACAATGAGCAGTTCTTC.

The CDR3 is CASSSPSGLDSYNEQFF. In DNA form, the CDR3 reads TGTGCCAGCAGTTCACCAAGTGGTCTAGACTCCTACAATGAGCAGTTCTTC. The V and J genes are TRBV11-2 and TRBJ2-1; D not resolved. CDR3 size: 17 residues. Germline V gives CDR1 SGHAT, CDR2 FQNNGV. Between the trimmed V and J ends, which lost 6 bases and 0 bases, there was a span of 18 bases.

The CDR3 here is CASTPWTSGPSYNEQFF. The CDR3 coding sequence is TGCGCCAGCACCCCATGGACTAGCGGCCCATCCTACAATGAGCAGTTCTTC. This chain uses TRBV5-1 with TRBJ2-1, with 10 bases that match TRBD2. The CDR3 runs to 17 residues. Germline V lookup: CDR1 SGHRS, CDR2 YFSETQ. V lost 6 bases to trimming and J lost 1 base; unmatched junction nucleotides: 10. Together with reference TRBV5-1 and TRBJ2-1, the CDR3 gives the full variable domain: KAGVTQTPRYLIKTRGQQVTLSCSPISGHRSVSWYQQTPGQGLQFLFEYFSETQRNKGNFPGRFSGRQFSNSRSEMNVSTLELGDSALYLCASTPWTSGPSYNEQFFGPGTRLTVL.

In this sample, this clone turned up a few times. The chain couples TRBV27 to TRBJ2-3; D uncertain. CDR3 length: 12 amino acids. Looked up from germline, CDR1 is MNHEY and CDR2 is SMNVEV (reference sequence). The V end was cut by 6 bases, the J end by 0 bases, with 4 bases between. The CDR3 nucleotides are TGTGCCAGCAGGAGTAGCACAGATACGCAGTATTTT. It yields the protein CASRSSTDTQYF.

The CDR3 sequence: CASSPDRVDGYTF. CDR3 coding DNA: TGCGCCAGCAGCCCGGACAGGGTGGATGGCTACACCTTC. V is TRBV5-1 and J is TRBJ1-2; TRBD1 agrees at 8 bases. V lost 4 bases, J lost 6 bases, and 5 bases stayed unmatched. Per germline, CDR1 SGHRS and CDR2 YFSETQ. The CDR3 sequence is 13 residues long.

The chain uses TRBV5-6 and TRBJ1-3; D gene uncertain. CDR3 length: 13 residues. Germline CDR1 and CDR2: SGHDT and YYEEEE. Deletions cut 4 bases from V and 0 bases from J, with 5 bases between. The CDR3, as DNA: TGTGCCAGCAGCCGGGACTCTGGAAACACCATATATTTT. It is translated as CASSRDSGNTIYF.

This rearrangement joins TRBV28 to TRBJ2-3; the match to TRBD1 covers 7 bases. This CDR3 has 16 residues. CDR1 MDHEN and CDR2 SYDVKM come from the germline V gene. V lost 3 bases and J lost 0; bases outside the gene matches: 6. The DNA for the CDR3 is TGTGCCAGCAGTTTTCCGGCAGGGGGTAGCACAGATACGCAGTATTTT. As protein: CASSFPAGGSTDTQYF.

This clone occurred once. The chain carries TRBV25-1 and TRBJ1-1, with TRBD1 matching 9 bases. Germline assignment: CDR1 MGHDK and CDR2 SYGVNS. This CDR3 comprises 15 residues. Trimming at V came to 5 bases and at J to 4 bases, leaving 8 bases not matched to a gene. The CDR3 sequence is CASSRDRVWGTEAFF. The CDR3 DNA reads TGTGCCAGCAGTCGGGACAGGGTTTGGGGCACTGAAGCTTTCTTT. The full variable domain, its missing parts supplied by reference TRBV25-1 and TRBJ1-1, is EADIYQTPRYLVIGTGKKITLECSQTMGHDKMYWYQQDPGMELHLIHYSYGVNSTEKGDLSSESTVSRIRTEHFPLTLESARPSHTSQYLCASSRDRVWGTEAFFGQGTRLTVV.

DNA of the CDR3: TGTGCCAGCAGCTTAACTAGCGGGAGGGCTTACGAGCAGTACTTC. Protein product: CASSLTSGRAYEQYF. V is TRBV28 and J is TRBJ2-7; TRBD2 agrees at 13 bases. Germline V gene sequence: CDR1 MDHEN, CDR2 SYDVKM. CDR3 length: 15 amino acids. V shed 6 bases and J 4 bases; nucleotides not matched to a gene: 6.

The V call is TRBV28, the J call TRBJ2-7, with a tentative D call TRBD1 (5 bases). Trimming left V 9 bases short and J 2 bases short, with 11 bases between. The CDR3 sequence is 12 residues long. The germline CDR1 and CDR2 sequences are MDHEN and SYDVKM. Here the CDR3 DNA reads TGTGCCAGTAACAGGTTTACCTACGAGCAGTACTTC. It encodes CASNRFTYEQYF.

The rearrangement uses TRBV10-1 and TRBJ1-1; D may be TRBD1 (6 bases). This CDR3 contains 13 residues. The germline V and J ends were trimmed by 0 bases and 11 bases, with 13 bases remaining between them. CDR1 and CDR2 (germline): WNHNN, SYGVQD (reference sequence). The CDR3 loop reads CASSESSAGVAFF. Here the CDR3 DNA reads TGCGCCAGCAGTGAGTCGTCGGCAGGGGTTGCTTTCTTT.

The gene calls are TRBV5-4 and TRBJ2-5; 9 bases are a match to TRBD2. The assigned J gene may be wrong: the sequence end matches TRBJ2-7 better. Germline V gene sequence: CDR1 SGHNT, CDR2 YYREEE (reference sequence). The CDR3 sequence is 14 residues long. The CDR3 region is CASSPGLATYEQYF. CDR3 nucleotides: TGTGCCAGCAGCCCGGGACTAGCAACCTACGAGCAGTACTTC.

V is TRBV27 and J is TRBJ2-1; TRBD2 matches 10 bases. Germline assignment: CDR1 MNHEY and CDR2 SMNVEV (reference sequence). The CDR3 runs 18 residues. V trimming: 6 bases; J trimming: 6 bases; junction bases outside the gene matches: 17. The CDR3 loop reads CASSKLRLAGEGSNEQFF. The CDR3, as DNA: TGTGCCAGCAGCAAACTTCGGCTAGCGGGAGAGGGCTCCAATGAGCAGTTCTTC.

Regarding this clone: Other nucleotide sequences in the sample specify the same CDR3. The chain employs TRBV2 and TRBJ1-5; D call uncertain. Germline loops: CDR1 SNHLY, CDR2 FYNNEI. The CDR3 spans 14 residues. Trimming shortened V by 3 bases and J by 6 bases, and 12 bases separated the two germline ends. For the CDR3, the DNA is TGTGCCAGCAGTGACAGCCGATGGAGTCAGCCCCAGCATTTT. Translated: CASSDSRWSQPQHF.